The present TCR beta chain was sequenced within a study of T cell responses to AZD1222 COVID-19 vaccine (dated by TCRdb to the early 2020s). Context from the whole study: AZD1222 recipients whose second dose came at about 4 weeks and those whose second dose came at about 12 weeks were combined into one group, since spike-specific TCR depth and breadth did not differ between the two schedules. A total of under 250 trial participants underwent TCR sequencing, of whom 200 to 220 had received two doses of AZD1222 and 26 had received two doses of the MenACWY control vaccine. Trial participants were enrolled into age subgroups of 18-55, 56-69 and 70-plus years, which contained approximately 150, 28 and 58 TCR-sequenced participants, respectively. Overall study outcomes, separate from this receptor: No day 14 peak-response samples were available, so repertoires were characterized only after the peak T cell response. In the small 56-69-year group, the increase in depth fell short of significance, most likely because of low power. Reportedly, almost half of the unique spike-specific TCRs recognized epitopes lying outside the regions that are mutated in the B.1.351 and B.1.1.7 variants. Participants were mostly white British, with more females than males. The authors suggested clonal diversity may have been underestimated. The whole spike protein was spanned by vaccine-associated CD4 TCRs, and dominant responses were seen in regions 160-218 and 743-854. Spike-specific TCR breadth and depth rose significantly after two AZD1222 doses compared with day 0 and with MenACWY recipients. Conclusions about previously exposed vaccinees were limited because only a handful of AZD1222 recipients were SARS-CoV-2 seropositive at baseline.

The time point label of this sample denotes: baseline before first vaccination. Samples from vaccinated people were obtained from the UK trials COV001 and COV002, which included a single-blind randomized controlled phase 2/3 trial of AZD1222 (ChAdOx1 nCoV-19) in healthy adults. Trial participant PBMC samples were collected at day 0 and day 28 after the second dose for TCRbeta chain sequencing. The CDR3 regions of human TCRbeta chains were subjected to immunosequencing. On the authors' methods: TCRs in the repertoires were matched against a reference library of SARS-CoV-2-specific TCRs that had been generated with the MIRA antigen-specificity platform. Breadth was defined as the fraction of unique TCRs that were SARS-CoV-2-associated. Depth was defined as the fraction of total T cells that were SARS-CoV-2-associated. Using the MIRA data, every spike-specific TCR was mapped to the spike region that the TCR reacted to and assigned to either a CD4 or a CD8 class. Log10-transformed breadth and depth values were compared by one-way ANOVA with Sidak's multiple comparisons tests. The source is immuneACCESS, and TCRdb retained only in-frame sequences with V and J called. Part of the clones is not carried over; for the studies checked, unresolved V genes explain less than half of this, and the remainder is unexplained. Clone size and the V and J calls come from that table; the DNA yielded D and trimming. The sample yields about 150,000 clones; around nine tenths were counted once. The biggest ten clones account for roughly 1.9% of the sample.

V was cut back by 0 bases and J by 5 bases, leaving a gap of 11 bases between them. The CDR3 runs 15 residues from the cysteine to the phenylalanine. Solely the CDR3 DNA is kept, with 45 bases framed from the first base. Points on this clone: There is no known antigen for this receptor. No base qualities exist here, and no much larger clone lies one base off it.

Sample: peripheral blood, taken on day 0 of AZD1222 vaccination. This clonotype originated in an adult in good health. The chain employs TRBV23-1 and TRBJ2-1; the D gene is perhaps TRBD2, on 5 matching bases. TRBV23-1 is an open reading frame, and its role is uncertain. The nucleotides are TGCGCCAGCAGTCAATCGAGGGAAAGGGACAATGAGCAGTTCTTC. It codes for CASSQSRERDNEQFF.